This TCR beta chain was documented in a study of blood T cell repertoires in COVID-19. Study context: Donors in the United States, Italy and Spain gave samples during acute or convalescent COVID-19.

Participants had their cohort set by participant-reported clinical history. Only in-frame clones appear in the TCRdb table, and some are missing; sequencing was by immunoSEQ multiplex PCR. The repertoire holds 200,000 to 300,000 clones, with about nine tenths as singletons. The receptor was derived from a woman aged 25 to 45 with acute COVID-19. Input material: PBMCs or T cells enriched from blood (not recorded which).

The CDR3 region has the DNA TGTGCCAGCAGCTCCTTTCGACAGGTAGGCCGAGACACTGAAGCTTTCTTT. This encodes CASSSFRQVGRDTEAFF. The chain couples TRBV7-9 to TRBJ1-1; possibly TRBD1 for D (6 bases). Trimming stripped 4 bases from V and 3 bases from J, with 21 bases between. Germline lookup yields CDR1 SEHNR and CDR2 FQNEAQ (reference sequence). The CDR3 loop spans 17 amino acids. The full variable domain, in which reference TRBV7-9 and TRBJ1-1 provide the parts outside the CDR3, is DTGVSQNPRHKITKRGQNVTFRCDPISEHNRLYWYRQTLGQGPEFLTYFQNEAQLEKSRLLSDRFSAERPKGSFSTLEIQRTEQGDSAMYLCASSSFRQVGRDTEAFFGQGTRLTVV.